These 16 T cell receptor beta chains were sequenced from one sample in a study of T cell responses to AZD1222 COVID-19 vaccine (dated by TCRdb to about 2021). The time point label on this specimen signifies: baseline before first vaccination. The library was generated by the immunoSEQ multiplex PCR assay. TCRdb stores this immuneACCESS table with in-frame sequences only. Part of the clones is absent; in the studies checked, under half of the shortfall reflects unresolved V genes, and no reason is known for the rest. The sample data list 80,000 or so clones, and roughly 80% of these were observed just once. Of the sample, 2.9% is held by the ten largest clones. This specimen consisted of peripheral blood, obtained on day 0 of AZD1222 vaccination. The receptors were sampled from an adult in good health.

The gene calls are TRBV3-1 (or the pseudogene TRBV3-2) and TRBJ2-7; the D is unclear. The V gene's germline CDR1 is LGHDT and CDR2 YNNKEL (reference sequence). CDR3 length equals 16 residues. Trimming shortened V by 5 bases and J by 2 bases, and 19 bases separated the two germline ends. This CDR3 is CASSKGPSLHTYEQYF. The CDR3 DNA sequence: TGTGCCAGCAGCAAAGGACCTTCGCTGCACACCTACGAGCAGTACTTC.

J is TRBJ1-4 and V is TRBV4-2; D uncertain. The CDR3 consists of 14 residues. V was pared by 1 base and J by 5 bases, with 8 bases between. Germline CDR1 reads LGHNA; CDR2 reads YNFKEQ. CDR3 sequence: CASSQGKDNEKLFF. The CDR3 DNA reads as TGTGCCAGCAGCCAAGGAAAGGACAATGAAAAACTGTTTTTT.

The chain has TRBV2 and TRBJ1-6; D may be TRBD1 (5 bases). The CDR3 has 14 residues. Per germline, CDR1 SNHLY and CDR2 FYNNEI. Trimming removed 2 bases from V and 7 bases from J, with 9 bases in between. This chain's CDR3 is CASSERTLNSPLHF. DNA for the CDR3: TGTGCCAGCAGTGAACGGACACTCAATTCACCCCTCCACTTT.

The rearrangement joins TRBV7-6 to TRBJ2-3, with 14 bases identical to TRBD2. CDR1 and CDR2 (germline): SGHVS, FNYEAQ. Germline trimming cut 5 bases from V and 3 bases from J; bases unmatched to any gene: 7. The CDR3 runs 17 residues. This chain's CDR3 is CASSPRLAGGGTDTQYF. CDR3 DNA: TGTGCCAGCAGCCCTCGACTAGCGGGAGGGGGTACAGATACGCAGTATTTT.

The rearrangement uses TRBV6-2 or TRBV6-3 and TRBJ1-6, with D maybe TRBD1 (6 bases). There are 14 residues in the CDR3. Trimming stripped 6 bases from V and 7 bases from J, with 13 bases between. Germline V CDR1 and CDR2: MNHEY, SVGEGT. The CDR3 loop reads CASRYGGWNSPLHF. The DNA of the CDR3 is TGTGCCAGCAGGTACGGGGGCTGGAATTCACCCCTCCACTTT.

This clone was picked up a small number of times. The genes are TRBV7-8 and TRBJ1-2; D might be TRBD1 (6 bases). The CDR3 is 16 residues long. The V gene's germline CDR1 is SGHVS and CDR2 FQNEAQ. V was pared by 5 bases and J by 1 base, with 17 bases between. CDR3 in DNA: TGTGCCAGCAGCCAAAGAATCACAGGGTTTAACTATGGCTACACCTTC. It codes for CASSQRITGFNYGYTF. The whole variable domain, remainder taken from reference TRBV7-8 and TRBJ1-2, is GAGVSQSPRYKVAKRGQDVALRCDPISGHVSLFWYQQALGQGPEFLTYFQNEAQLDKSGLPSDRFFAERPEGSVSTLKIQRTQQEDSAVYLCASSQRITGFNYGYTFGSGTRLTVV.

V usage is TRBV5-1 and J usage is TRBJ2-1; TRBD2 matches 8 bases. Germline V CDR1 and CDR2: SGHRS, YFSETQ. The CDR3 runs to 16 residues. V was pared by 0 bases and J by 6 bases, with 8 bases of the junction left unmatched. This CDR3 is CASSLVGVAGFNEQFF. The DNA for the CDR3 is TGCGCCAGCAGCTTGGTTGGGGTAGCGGGGTTCAATGAGCAGTTCTTC.

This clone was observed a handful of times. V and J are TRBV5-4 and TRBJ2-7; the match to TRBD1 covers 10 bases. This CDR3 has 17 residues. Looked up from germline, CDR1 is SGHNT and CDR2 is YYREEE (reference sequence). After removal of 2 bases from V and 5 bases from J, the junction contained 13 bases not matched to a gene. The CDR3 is CASSFFPDRGHDDEQYF. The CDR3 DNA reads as TGTGCCAGCAGCTTTTTCCCAGACAGGGGGCATGATGACGAGCAGTACTTC.

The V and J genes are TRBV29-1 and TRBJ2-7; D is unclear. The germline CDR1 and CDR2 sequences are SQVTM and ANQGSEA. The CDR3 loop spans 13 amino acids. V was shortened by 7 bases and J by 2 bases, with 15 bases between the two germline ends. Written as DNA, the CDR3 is TGCAGCGCGATGACGGACCACCCCTACGAGCAGTACTTC. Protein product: CSAMTDHPYEQYF.

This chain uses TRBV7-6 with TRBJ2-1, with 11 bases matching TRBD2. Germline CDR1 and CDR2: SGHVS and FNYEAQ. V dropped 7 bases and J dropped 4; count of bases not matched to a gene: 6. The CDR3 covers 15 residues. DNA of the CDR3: TGTGCCAGCATCCTCGGGACTAGCGGTTACAATGAGCAGTTCTTC. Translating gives CASILGTSGYNEQFF.

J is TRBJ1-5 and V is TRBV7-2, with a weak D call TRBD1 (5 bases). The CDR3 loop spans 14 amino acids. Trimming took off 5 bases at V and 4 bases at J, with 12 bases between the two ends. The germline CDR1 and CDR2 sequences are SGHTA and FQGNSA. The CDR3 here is CASSVDGGNQPQHF. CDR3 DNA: TGTGCCAGCAGCGTGGACGGGGGAAATCAGCCCCAGCATTTT.

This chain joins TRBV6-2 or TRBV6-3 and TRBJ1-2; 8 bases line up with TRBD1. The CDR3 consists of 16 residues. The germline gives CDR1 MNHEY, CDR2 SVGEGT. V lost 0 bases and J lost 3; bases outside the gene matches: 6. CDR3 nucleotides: TGTGCCAGCAGTTACTCGACCGGACAGGGAGACTATGGCTACACCTTC. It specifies CASSYSTGQGDYGYTF.

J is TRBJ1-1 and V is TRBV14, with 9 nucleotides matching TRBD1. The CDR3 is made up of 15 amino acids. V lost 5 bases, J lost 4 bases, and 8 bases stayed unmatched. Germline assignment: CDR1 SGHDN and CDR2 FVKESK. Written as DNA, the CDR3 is TGTGCCAGCAGCAGTCACAGGGGGCGCGGCACTGAAGCTTTCTTT. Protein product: CASSSHRGRGTEAFF. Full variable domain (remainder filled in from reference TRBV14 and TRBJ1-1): EAGVTQFPSHSVIEKGQTVTLRCDPISGHDNLYWYRRVMGKEIKFLLHFVKESKQDESGMPNNRFLAERTGGTYSTLKVQPAELEDSGVYFCASSSHRGRGTEAFFGQGTRLTVV.

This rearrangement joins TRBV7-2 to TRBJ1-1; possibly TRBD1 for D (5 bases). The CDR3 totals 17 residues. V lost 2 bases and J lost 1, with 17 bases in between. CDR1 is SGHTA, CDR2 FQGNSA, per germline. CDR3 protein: CASSLNAPGRGNTEAFF. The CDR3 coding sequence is TGTGCCAGCAGCTTAAATGCTCCGGGACGCGGGAACACTGAAGCTTTCTTT.

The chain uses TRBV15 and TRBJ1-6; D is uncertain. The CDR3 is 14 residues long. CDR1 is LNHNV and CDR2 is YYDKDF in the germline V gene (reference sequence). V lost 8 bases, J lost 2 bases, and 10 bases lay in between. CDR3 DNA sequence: TGTGCCACCCGGCCCGGTCCCTATAATTCACCCCTCCACTTT. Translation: CATRPGPYNSPLHF. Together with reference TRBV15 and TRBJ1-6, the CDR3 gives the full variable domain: DAMVIQNPRYQVTQFGKPVTLSCSQTLNHNVMYWYQQKSSQAPKLLFHYYDKDFNNEADTPDNFQSRRPNTSFCFLDIRSPGLGDTAMYLCATRPGPYNSPLHFGNGTRLTVT.

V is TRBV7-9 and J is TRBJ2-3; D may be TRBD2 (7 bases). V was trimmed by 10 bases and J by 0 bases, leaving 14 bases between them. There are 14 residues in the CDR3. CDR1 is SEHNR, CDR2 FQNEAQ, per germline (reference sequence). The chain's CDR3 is CATPGGPSTDTQYF. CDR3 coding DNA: TGTGCCACACCCGGGGGGCCGAGCACAGATACGCAGTATTTT. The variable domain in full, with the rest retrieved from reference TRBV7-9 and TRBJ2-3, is DTGVSQNPRHKITKRGQNVTFRCDPISEHNRLYWYRQTLGQGPEFLTYFQNEAQLEKSRLLSDRFSAERPKGSFSTLEIQRTEQGDSAMYLCATPGGPSTDTQYFGPGTRLTVL.